Listed below are T cell receptor beta chains from one sample, sequenced in a study of T-cell reconstitution after alpha-beta-depleted transplantation in children. TCRdb used MiXCR to reprocess the PCR reads, holding one entry per CDR3 protein. This table holds 200,000 to 250,000 distinct CDR3 sequences, roughly 10% found once. The material sequenced was PBMCs, taken before TCRalphabeta/CD19-depleted stem cell transplant. Receptor source: a child under three years old with acute myeloid leukemia, due to receive a stem cell transplant. The CDR3 runs from the conserved cysteine through the conserved F or W. D genes are given only for firm matches. Not every row has a clone size; where given, it reads once, few, many or a size class.

TRBD1,many,TRBJ1-2,TRBV15,CATSRSSPTGAGYTF,TGTGCCACCAGCAGATCTTCTCCAACAGGGGCTGGCTACACCTTC
TRBD1,few,TRBJ1-1,TRBV5-4,CASSLGTGIGTEAFF,TGTGCCAGCAGCTTGGGGACAGGGATCGGGACTGAAGCTTTCTTT
TRBD2,many,TRBJ2-7,TRBV20-1,CSARGVSGDHEQYF,TGCAGTGCTAGAGGGGTTAGCGGGGACCACGAGCAGTACTTC
-,many,TRBJ2-2,TRBV30,CAWRVAINTGELFF,TGTGCCTGGAGAGTAGCCATTAACACCGGGGAGCTGTTTTTT
-,many,TRBJ2-6,TRBV5-1,CASSLVSAGANVLTF,TGCGCCAGCAGCTTGGTATCAGCTGGGGCCAACGTCCTGACTTTC
TRBD2,many,TRBJ2-1,TRBV6-1,CASSESSSSSSGRANEQFF,TGTGCCAGCAGTGAAAGTTCGTCTTCATCTAGCGGGAGGGCGAATGAGCAGTTCTTC
-,many,TRBJ2-5,TRBV6-1,CASSEVWTAPQYF,TGTGCCAGCAGTGAGGTGTGGACAGCACCCCAGTACTTC
TRBD2,many,TRBJ2-1,TRBV20-1,CSARAGGGLRMSHDEQFF,TGCAGTGCTAGGGCGGGAGGAGGTTTACGGATGAGCCACGATGAGCAGTTCTTC
-,many,TRBJ2-4,TRBV7-9,CASSLGQLLKNIQYF,TGTGCCAGCAGCTTAGGACAACTGCTCAAAAACATTCAGTACTTC
-,many,TRBJ1-1,TRBV7-2,CASSYSLQGPYTEAFF,TGTGCCAGCAGCTATTCCCTACAGGGCCCCTACACTGAAGCTTTCTTT
-,many,TRBJ1-4,TRBV12-3/TRBV12-4,CASSTGTDEKLFF,TGTGCCAGCAGTACCGGGACGGATGAAAAACTGTTTTTT
TRBD2,many,TRBJ2-7,TRBV28,CASRIAGMGYEQYF,TGTGCCAGCAGAATAGCGGGAATGGGCTACGAGCAGTACTTC
-,many,TRBJ2-1,TRBV7-2,CASSLALYNEQFF,TGTGCCAGCAGCTTAGCGCTATACAATGAGCAGTTCTTC
TRBD1,many,TRBJ1-4,TRBV30,CAWSNRDRLFF,TGTGCCTGGAGTAACCGGGACAGGCTGTTTTTT
TRBD2,-,TRBJ2-1,TRBV30,CAWNGAGEIYNEQFF,TGTGCCTGGAACGGAGCGGGAGAAATCTACAATGAGCAGTTCTTC
-,many,TRBJ1-4,TRBV20-1,CSARDTTNEKLFF,TGCAGTGCTAGGGACACAACTAATGAAAAACTGTTTTTT
-,-,TRBJ1-3,TRBV7-9,CASSPRGADRENTIYF,TGTGCCAGCAGCCCGCGGGGGGCTGATCGGGAAAACACCATATATTTT
-,many,TRBJ1-1,TRBV12-3/TRBV12-4,CASRNTRGTEAFF,TGTGCCAGCAGGAATACGAGGGGCACTGAAGCTTTCTTT
TRBD1,many,TRBJ1-6,TRBV27,CASSTLGQGNSPLHF,TGTGCCAGCAGTACCCTGGGACAGGGGAATTCACCCCTCCACTTT
-,many,TRBJ2-5,TRBV9,CASSVTGKETQYF,TGTGCCAGCAGCGTTACAGGGAAAGAGACCCAGTACTTC
-,many,TRBJ1-5,TRBV6-1,CASTPTYSNQPQHF,TGTGCCAGCACCCCTACGTATAGCAATCAGCCCCAGCATTTT
TRBD2,many,TRBJ2-1,TRBV5-1,CASSLREGGYNEQFF,TGCGCCAGCAGCCTACGGGAGGGAGGCTACAATGAGCAGTTCTTC
-,many,TRBJ1-1,TRBV10-3,CAISTGFMNTEAFF,TGTGCCATCAGTACAGGCTTCATGAACACTGAAGCTTTCTTT
-,few,TRBJ1-2,TRBV18,CASSPIYGGAVGYTF,TGTGCCAGCTCCCCCATTTATGGGGGGGCGGTTGGCTACACCTTC
-,many,TRBJ2-1,TRBV5-6,CASSLFSTGSYNEQFF,TGTGCCAGCAGCTTGTTCAGCACCGGTTCCTACAATGAGCAGTTCTTC
TRBD1,many,TRBJ2-4,TRBV11-2,CASSPRTGLAKNIQYF,TGTGCCAGCAGCCCCCGGACAGGCCTAGCCAAAAACATTCAGTACTTC
TRBD1,many,TRBJ1-1,TRBV20-1,CSARFRGNGEAFF,TGCAGTGCTAGGTTCAGGGGGAACGGTGAAGCTTTCTTT
-,many,TRBJ2-7,TRBV20-1,CSAKGQPSYEQYF,TGCAGTGCTAAAGGACAGCCCTCCTACGAGCAGTACTTC
TRBD2,many,TRBJ2-1,TRBV5-6,CASSLIAGVRNEQFF,TGTGCCAGCAGCCTGATAGCGGGAGTAAGGAATGAGCAGTTCTTC
-,many,TRBJ2-2,TRBV9,CASSVVSGNTGELFF,TGTGCCAGCAGCGTAGTTAGCGGCAACACCGGGGAGCTGTTTTTT
-,many,TRBJ1-2,TRBV15,CATRNGGTQDGYTF,TGTGCCACCAGAAACGGGGGGACTCAAGATGGCTACACCTTC
-,few,TRBJ2-6,TRBV23-1,CASSQPGGSGANVLTF,TGCGCCAGCAGTCAGCCTGGAGGCTCTGGGGCCAACGTCCTGACTTTC
-,-,TRBJ2-1,TRBV11-1,CASSLGSPPYNEQFF,TGTGCCAGCAGCTTAGGTTCCCCACCATACAATGAGCAGTTCTTC
-,many,TRBJ2-7,TRBV7-2,CASSPDPLREQYF,TGTGCCAGCAGCCCGGACCCCTTGAGGGAGCAGTACTTC
-,many,TRBJ1-1,TRBV5-1,CASSLSLLMNTEAFF,TGCGCCAGCAGCTTGAGCCTACTCATGAACACTGAAGCTTTCTTT
-,-,TRBJ2-7,TRBV21-1,CASSKEGGYEQYF,TGTGCCAGCAGCAAAGAGGGGGGTTACGAGCAGTACTTC
-,many,TRBJ1-2,TRBV10-2,CASSGAGQRNYGYTF,TGCGCCAGCAGTGGGGCAGGACAGCGCAACTATGGCTACACCTTC
-,many,TRBJ1-6,TRBV7-6,CASSLGPKRDSPLHF,TGTGCCAGCAGCTTAGGTCCCAAAAGAGATTCACCCCTCCACTTT
TRBD1,few,TRBJ1-2,TRBV7-2,CASSPRTGNNYGYTF,TGTGCCAGCAGCCCTCGGACAGGGAATAACTATGGCTACACCTTC
-,many,TRBJ1-6,TRBV7-2,CASSQNSLSDPLHF,TGTGCCAGCAGCCAGAACAGCCTCTCAGATCCCCTCCACTTT
TRBD1,many,TRBJ1-1,TRBV9,CASSLGQGGKTEAFF,TGTGCCAGCAGCCTGGGACAGGGTGGAAAAACTGAAGCTTTCTTT
-,many,TRBJ2-1,TRBV5-1,CASSPGGGSYNEQFF,TGCGCCAGCAGCCCTGGTGGGGGCTCCTACAATGAGCAGTTCTTC
-,many,TRBJ2-5,TRBV19,CASSQNLQETQYF,TGTGCCAGTTCCCAAAACCTCCAAGAGACCCAGTACTTC
-,many,TRBJ1-5,TRBV20-1,CSARETANQPQHF,TGCAGTGCTAGAGAAACAGCGAATCAGCCCCAGCATTTT
-,many,TRBJ2-5,TRBV5-1,CASSELETQYF,TGCGCCAGCAGCGAGCTAGAGACCCAGTACTTC
-,many,TRBJ2-2,TRBV7-2,CASSLRYLTSGELFF,TGTGCCAGCAGCTTACGCTATCTTACTTCCGGGGAGCTGTTTTTT
-,medium-sized,TRBJ2-2,TRBV5-6,CASSLEYTGELFF,TGTGCCAGCAGCTTGGAATACACCGGGGAGCTGTTTTTT
-,many,TRBJ2-1,TRBV20-1,CSARRGYSSYNEQFF,TGCAGTGCGAGGAGGGGGTACAGCTCCTACAATGAGCAGTTCTTC
TRBD1,-,TRBJ1-5,TRBV28,CASSPPGQLFHQPQHF,TGTGCCAGCAGTCCTCCGGGACAGCTTTTTCATCAGCCCCAGCATTTT
TRBD2,-,TRBJ2-1,TRBV2,CASNRLAGAQFF,TGTGCCAGCAATCGACTAGCGGGAGCGCAGTTCTTC
-,few,TRBJ2-6,TRBV5-1,CASSLRGPGANVLTF,TGCGCCAGCAGCTTGCGGGGTCCAGGGGCCAACGTCCTGACTTTC
-,few,TRBJ1-1,TRBV7-9,CASNLGPGEAFF,TGTGCCAGCAATCTGGGGCCAGGGGAAGCTTTCTTT
-,few,TRBJ2-7,TRBV11-1,CASSVSGTTSEQYF,TGTGCCAGCAGCGTATCCGGGACAACTTCAGAGCAGTACTTC
-,many,TRBJ2-7,TRBV5-6,CASSLAARGVPYEQYF,TGTGCCAGCAGCTTGGCCGCCAGGGGGGTGCCCTACGAGCAGTACTTC
-,many,TRBJ2-3,TRBV3-1,CASSQTGIRTDTQYF,TGTGCCAGCAGCCAAACTGGGATCCGCACAGATACGCAGTATTTT